The next 9 T cell receptor beta chains were all read from a single sample in a study of blood T cells in healthy people across ages. Using a J-beta primer mix together with a sample-barcoded 5' primer, a second PCR was run for roughly 7 to 12 cycles. TCRdb passed the 5' RACE reads through MiXCR, listing each CDR3 protein once. The sample contains approximately 400,000 distinct CDR3 sequences, approximately 51% of which appear only once. Sequences were obtained from blood. These receptor sequences come from a man aged 55 to 70 in good health.

V usage is TRBV7-9 and J usage is TRBJ1-1; 8 bases are a match to TRBD1. This CDR3 has 16 amino acids. V lost 4 bases, J lost 4 bases, and 11 bases stayed unmatched. Germline CDR1 is SEHNR and CDR2 is FQNEAQ (reference sequence). This CDR3 reads CASSSWAGRGLTEAFF. The DNA for the CDR3 is TGTGCCAGCAGCTCATGGGCCGGCAGGGGGCTCACTGAAGCTTTCTTT.

The rearrangement uses TRBV12-3 or TRBV12-4 and TRBJ2-7; 10 bases agree with TRBD2. CDR3 size: 15 residues. V gave up 6 bases and J gave up 4 bases; unmatched junction bases: 9. CDR3 bases: TGTGCCAGCAGGACGAGCGGGGGGGCCGGTTACGAGCAGTACTTC. Protein: CASRTSGGAGYEQYF.

This clonotype showed up many times. The V and J genes are TRBV10-3 and TRBJ2-7; D not resolved. The CDR3 contains 15 residues. The germline CDR1 and CDR2 sequences are ENHRY and SYGVKD. V was clipped by 4 bases and J by 0 bases, with 13 bases between them. The CDR3, as DNA: TGTGCCATCAGTGCTATCGAGGATAGCTCCTACGAGCAGTACTTC. Translation gives CAISAIEDSSYEQYF.

This rearrangement joins TRBV4-2 to TRBJ1-1; TRBD1 is a possible D gene (5 bases). Trimming cost V 1 base and J 0 bases, with 18 bases left between them. The CDR3 extends over 18 amino acids. Germline V gene data show CDR1 as LGHNA and CDR2 as YNFKEQ. The DNA of the CDR3 is TGTGCCAGCAGCCAAGCTCCCGCGGGGGAAGGGGTGAACACTGAAGCTTTCTTT. It specifies CASSQAPAGEGVNTEAFF.

Points on this clonotype: A read error may produce the germline difference seen at one junction end. The V call is TRBV5-1, the J call TRBJ2-3; tentatively, D is TRBD1 or TRBD2 (5 bases each). There are 15 residues in the CDR3. The germline V gene has CDR1 SGHRS and CDR2 YFSETQ. For the CDR3, the DNA is TGCGTCAGCAGCTTGCGAGGGGTAAGCACAGATACGCAGTATTTT. Its translation: CVSSLRGVSTDTQYF. Looking up the rest from reference TRBV5-1 and TRBJ2-3 gives the full variable domain: KAGVTQTPRYLIKTRGQQVTLSCSPISGHRSVSWYQQTPGQGLQFLFEYFSETQRNKGNFPGRFSGRQFSNSRSEMNVSTLELGDSALYLCVSSLRGVSTDTQYFGPGTRLTVL.

The rearrangement links TRBV4-3 to TRBJ2-5; TRBD2 might be the D (6 bases). Germline CDR1 LGHNA, CDR2 YSLEER. V lost 1 base, J lost 2 bases, and 11 bases lay in between. The CDR3 loop spans 15 amino acids. The CDR3 DNA sequence: TGCGCCAGCAGCCAAGGTGCGGGACGGCAAGAGACCCAGTACTTC. It translates to CASSQGAGRQETQYF.

This clonotype was observed many times. The chain joins TRBV5-5 to TRBJ2-3, with D possibly TRBD2 on 6 matching bases. Germline V lookup: CDR1 SGHKS, CDR2 YYEKEE (reference sequence). CDR3 size: 16 residues. With 3 bases removed from V and 3 bases from J, the gap between germline ends came to 17 bases. The CDR3 region has the DNA TGTGCCAGCAGCTCTGAGCCCGGCCGGGGGACAGATACGCAGTATTTT. It is translated as CASSSEPGRGTDTQYF.

This clonotype was recorded a few times. The CDR3 loop reads CASSLQGVRYEQYF. CDR3 DNA sequence: TGTGCCAGCAGCTTACAGGGCGTCCGCTACGAGCAGTACTTC. The V gene is TRBV7-2, the J gene TRBJ2-7, with D possibly being TRBD1 (5 bases). Germline lookup yields CDR1 SGHTA and CDR2 FQGNSA. The CDR3 extends over 14 amino acids. The germline V and J ends were trimmed by 2 bases and 3 bases, with 11 bases remaining between them.

In regard to this clonotype: It may be a read error: a sequence one base away is much more abundant. The chain joins TRBV20-1 to TRBJ2-5, with 9 positions matching TRBD1. The CDR3 is 13 residues long. J was trimmed by 11 bases and V by 6 bases; bases with no gene match: 13. In germline, CDR1 is DFQATT, CDR2 SNEGSKA (reference sequence). The CDR3 region has the DNA TGCAGTGCACCCGGACAGGGGCACAATGAGCAGTACTTC. This gives the protein CSAPGQGHNEQYF.